This T cell receptor beta chain was identified in a study of T-cell memory formation after mild COVID-19. Findings of the study overall: There was no confirmation that second-wave clones peaking on day 37 were SARS-CoV-2 specific. Later expanders leaned CD4+, whereas clones that contracted between day 15 and 85 were balanced CD4/CD8. Some responding clones appeared in pre-infection memory, suggesting cross-reactive memory joined.

This clonotype was detected only a few times. What it binds is unknown. CDR1 is DFQATT, CDR2 SNEGSKA, per germline (reference sequence). Trimming took 2 bases from V and 3 from J; bases not matched to a gene: 6. This CDR3 has 15 amino acids. TCRdb fed the 5' RACE reads into MiXCR, producing one record per CDR3 protein. The sample has under 650,000 distinct CDR3 sequences, over 15% seen once. This clonotype was obtained from an adult woman who had mild COVID-19 (a few samples of this study predate the infection). Cell type and time point are not known. The sequencing sample was made of PBMCs or a T cell subset sorted from them (not recorded which). The J gene is TRBJ2-2, the V gene TRBV20-1, with 7 bases identical to TRBD2. In DNA, the CDR3 is TGCAGTGCTAGACCTAGCGGAAGGGACACCGGGGAGCTGTTTTTT. Encoded protein: CSARPSGRDTGELFF.